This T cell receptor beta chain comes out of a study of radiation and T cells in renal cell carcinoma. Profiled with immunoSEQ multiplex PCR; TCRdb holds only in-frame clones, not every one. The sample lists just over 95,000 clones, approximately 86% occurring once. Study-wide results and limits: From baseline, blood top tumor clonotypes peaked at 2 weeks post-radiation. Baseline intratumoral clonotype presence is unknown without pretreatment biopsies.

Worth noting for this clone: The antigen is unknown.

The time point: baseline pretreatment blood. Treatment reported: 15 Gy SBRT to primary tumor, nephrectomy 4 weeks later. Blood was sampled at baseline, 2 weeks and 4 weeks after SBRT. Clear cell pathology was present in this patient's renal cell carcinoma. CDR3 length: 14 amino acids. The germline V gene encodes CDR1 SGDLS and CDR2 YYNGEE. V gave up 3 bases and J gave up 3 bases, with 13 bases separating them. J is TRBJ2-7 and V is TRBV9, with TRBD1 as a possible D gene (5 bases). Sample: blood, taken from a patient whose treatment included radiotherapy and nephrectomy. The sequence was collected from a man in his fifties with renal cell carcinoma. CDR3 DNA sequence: TGTGCCAGCAGCGCCGCAGGGCTCAACTACGAGCAGTACTTC. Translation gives CASSAAGLNYEQYF.